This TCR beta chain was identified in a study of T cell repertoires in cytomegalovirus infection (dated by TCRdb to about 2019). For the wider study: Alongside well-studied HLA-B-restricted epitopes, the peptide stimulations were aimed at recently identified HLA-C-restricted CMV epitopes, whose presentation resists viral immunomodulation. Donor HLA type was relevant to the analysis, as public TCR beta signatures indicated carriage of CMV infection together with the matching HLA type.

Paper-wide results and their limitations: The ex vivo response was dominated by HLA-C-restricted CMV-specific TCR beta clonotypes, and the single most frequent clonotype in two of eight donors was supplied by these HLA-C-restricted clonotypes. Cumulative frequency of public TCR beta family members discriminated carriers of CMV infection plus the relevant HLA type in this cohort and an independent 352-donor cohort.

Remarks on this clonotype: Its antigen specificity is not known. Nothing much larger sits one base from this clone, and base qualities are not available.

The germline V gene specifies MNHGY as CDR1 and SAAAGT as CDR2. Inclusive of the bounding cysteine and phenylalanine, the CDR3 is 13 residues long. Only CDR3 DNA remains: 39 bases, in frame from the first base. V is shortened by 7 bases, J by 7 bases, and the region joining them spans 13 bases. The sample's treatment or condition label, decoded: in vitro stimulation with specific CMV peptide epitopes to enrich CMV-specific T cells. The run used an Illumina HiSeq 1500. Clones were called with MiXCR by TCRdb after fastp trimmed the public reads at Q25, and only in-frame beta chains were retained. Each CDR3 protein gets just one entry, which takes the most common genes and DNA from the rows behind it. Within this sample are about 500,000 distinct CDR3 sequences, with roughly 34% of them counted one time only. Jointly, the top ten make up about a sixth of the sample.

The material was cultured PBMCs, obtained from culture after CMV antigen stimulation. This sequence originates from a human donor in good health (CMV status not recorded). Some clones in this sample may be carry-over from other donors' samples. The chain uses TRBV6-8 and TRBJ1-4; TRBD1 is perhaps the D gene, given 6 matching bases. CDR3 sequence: CASTAQGGEKLFF. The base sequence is TGTGCCAGCACTGCACAGGGCGGTGAAAAACTGTTTTTT.